This is a list of T cell receptor beta chains from one sample in a study of cytomegalovirus exposure and HLA in healthy donors. Measured with immunoSEQ multiplex PCR; TCRdb has only the in-frame clones, and not every one. The sample gives 200,000 to 250,000 clones, more than 85% of which show up once; about 1% is in the top ten. The sequenced material came from PBMCs. The source of these receptors is a woman between 18 and 29 years old in good health and CMV-seronegative. Both conserved end residues are part of each CDR3. A D gene is named only where the DNA matches it firmly. The size entry is marked missing in some rows and otherwise reads once, few, many or a size class.

V gene	CDR3 length	J gene	D gene	clone size	CDR3 DNA	CDR3 protein
TRBV19	13	TRBJ1-2	NA	NA	TGTGCCAGTAGTCCACCGGGAGAGTGGGGCTACACCTTC	CASSPPGEWGYTF
TRBV10-3	17	TRBJ2-3	NA	NA	TGTGCCATCAGTGACTCATTTACGGGGTCGGTTTCAGATACGCAGTATTTT	CAISDSFTGSVSDTQYF
TRBV7-9	11	TRBJ2-1	NA	NA	TGTGCCAGCAGCCCAGGGACAGAGCAGTTCTTC	CASSPGTEQFF
TRBV27	13	TRBJ2-7	NA	NA	TGTGCCAGCAGTTTATCCCAATCGCGAAAGCAGTACTTC	CASSLSQSRKQYF
TRBV11-2	16	TRBJ2-5	TRBD2	NA	TGTGCCAGCAGCTTAGATCCCGGGCTAGCGGGGGGGACCCAGTACTTC	CASSLDPGLAGGTQYF
TRBV7-2	12	TRBJ2-7	NA	NA	TGTGCCAGCAGCTTATTGGGGCTCGAGCAGTACTTC	CASSLLGLEQYF
TRBV10-3	16	TRBJ1-2	NA	once	TGTGCCATCAGTGAGCCACCTCCACAGGGTCTCTATGGCTACACCTTC	CAISEPPPQGLYGYTF
TRBV6-1	14	TRBJ2-3	NA	few	TGTGCCAGCCTACAGGGGGGGGACACAGATACGCAGTATTTT	CASLQGGDTDTQYF
TRBV4-2	18	TRBJ1-1	TRBD1	NA	TGTGCCAGCAGCCAAGATCCGGGGCAGGGGGCGTCGGGCACTGAAGCTTTCTTT	CASSQDPGQGASGTEAFF
TRBV25-1	17	TRBJ2-1	TRBD2	once	TGTGCCAGCAGTGACCCTTCAAGCGGGAGCTCCTACAATGAGCAGTTCTTC	CASSDPSSGSSYNEQFF
TRBV27	14	TRBJ2-7	NA	NA	TGTGCCAGCAGTTTCCACAGGTCCCCCTACGAGCAGTACTTC	CASSFHRSPYEQYF
TRBV4-3	18	TRBJ2-2	TRBD2	NA	TGCGCCAGCAGCCGCGTGTGGGCGGGAGGGGAGTACACCGGGGAGCTGTTTTTT	CASSRVWAGGEYTGELFF
TRBV6-5	14	TRBJ1-6	TRBD1	NA	TGTGCCAGCAGTGAATCGACAGGGGGCACGCCCCTCCACTTT	CASSESTGGTPLHF
TRBV5-4	14	TRBJ1-1	NA	NA	TGTGCCAGCAGCTTGGGTGGCTTGAACACTGAAGCTTTCTTT	CASSLGGLNTEAFF
TRBV11-2	14	TRBJ2-2	NA	NA	TGTGCCAGCAGCTCCGGGTCTTACACCGGGGAGCTGTTTTTT	CASSSGSYTGELFF
TRBV19	14	TRBJ2-2	TRBD2	NA	TGTGCCAGTAGTACTAGCGGGAACACCGGGGAGCTGTTTTTT	CASSTSGNTGELFF
TRBV9	15	TRBJ2-1	TRBD2	NA	TGTGCCAGCAGTAGCGGGGGCCCGTTGTACAATGAGCAGTTCTTC	CASSSGGPLYNEQFF
TRBV19	14	TRBJ2-6	NA	NA	TGTGCCAGTAGTATAGACGGTAGGGCCAACGTCCTGACTTTC	CASSIDGRANVLTF
TRBV5-1	16	TRBJ2-1	TRBD2	NA	TGCGCCAGCAGTGGGGCTAGCGGCCTCGGGTGGCATGAGCAGTTCTTC	CASSGASGLGWHEQFF
TRBV9	16	TRBJ2-7	TRBD2	NA	TGTGCCAGCAGCGTAGGGATACTAGCGGGAGCGGTAGAGCAGTACTTC	CASSVGILAGAVEQYF
TRBV11-2	18	TRBJ2-7	TRBD1	NA	TGTGCCAGCAGCACGCCCCTGGAGCCAGACAGGGGAGACTACGAGCAGTACTTC	CASSTPLEPDRGDYEQYF
TRBV9	15	TRBJ2-1	TRBD1	NA	TGTGCCAGCAGCGTAGACGGACAGGGTTACAATGAGCAGTTCTTC	CASSVDGQGYNEQFF
TRBV4-3	16	TRBJ2-5	NA	NA	TGCGCCAGCAGCCTGAGGTATGCGGAGTCCCAAGAGACCCAGTACTTC	CASSLRYAESQETQYF